The table lists the clone carrying this T cell receptor beta chain with a few counts. Antigen unknown. Time point specified: newly diagnosed GD, antithyroid drugs for less than 3 months. From RNA extracted from PBMCs, the TCR library was made. It was by American Thyroid Association guidelines that Graves' disease was diagnosed. This record belongs to a study of regulatory T cells in long-lasting Graves disease. Findings and caveats of the study: Fewer public clonotypes were shared by new patients (around 1,000) than by persistent patients (roughly 2,500).

Germline CDR1 LNHDA, CDR2 SQIVND (reference sequence). V was cut by 4 bases and J by 1 base, with 7 bases left in between. This CDR3 comprises 14 residues. Investigators prepared the TCR beta libraries by applying iRepertoire HTBI primers and Arm-PCR of CDR3 regions. TCRdb redid the calling of the multiplex PCR reads with MiXCR, one entry per CDR3 protein. This sample yields more than 300,000 distinct CDR3 sequences, of which approximately 10% are seen a single time; approximately 20% belongs to the top ten. In addition, the sample was reused for a study of T cells in Graves' hyperthyroidism and ophthalmopathy. That source reports: The TCR CDR3 was amplified in a first-round RT-PCR using the HTBI primer set. Ophthalmopathy, as predicted by the model, came a median around 6.7 months after the prediction.

The rearrangement links TRBV19 to TRBJ2-2, with unresolved D. This TCR derives from a woman aged 18-35 years with Graves disease. Sequencing used peripheral blood mononuclear cells (PBMCs), obtained at new diagnosis, from a patient treated with antithyroid drugs. In DNA form, the CDR3 reads TGTGCCAGTAGTACACGAGAGAACACCGGGGAGCTGTTTTTT. Protein product: CASSTRENTGELFF.